The 25 T cell receptor beta chains reported below all come from one sample, sequenced in a study of metastatic and nonmetastatic thyroid tumors. TCRdb reprocessed the PCR reads via MiXCR. The sample has 12,000 or so clones, roughly 28% seen once. Every patient was untreated before thyroid surgery. Sequencing was done on a sample of tumor tissue. The receptors stem from a female donor with papillary thyroid cancer or a benign thyroid nodule (not recorded which). Some clones in this sample may be carry-over from other donors' samples.

The J gene is TRBJ2-3, the V gene TRBV20-1; TRBD2 agrees at 12 bases. Germline CDR1 DFQATT, CDR2 SNEGSKA (reference sequence). The CDR3 loop spans 15 amino acids. The ends lost 0 bases at V and 5 bases at J; junction bases unmatched: 3. This CDR3 is CSARETSGSGDTQYF. The CDR3 coding sequence is TGCAGTGCTAGAGAGACTAGCGGGAGTGGAGATACGCAGTATTTT.

The rearrangement joins TRBV5-1 to TRBJ2-2, with TRBD1 matching 7 bases. Germline values: CDR1 SGHRS, CDR2 YFSETQ. This CDR3 has 15 amino acids. V shed 3 bases and J 1 base; nucleotides not matched to a gene: 3. CDR3 DNA sequence: TGCGCCAGCAGCTGGGGACAGATGAACACCGGGGAGCTGTTTTTT. It encodes CASSWGQMNTGELFF.

The chain carries TRBV10-1 and TRBJ2-2; 10 bases line up with TRBD2. Germline V lookup: CDR1 WNHNN, CDR2 SYGVQD (reference sequence). Germline trimming cut 0 bases from V and 5 bases from J; bases unmatched to any gene: 9. The CDR3 runs 18 residues. CDR3: CASSESIYSGRTTGELFF. The CDR3, as DNA: TGCGCCAGCAGTGAGTCGATATATAGCGGGAGGACAACCGGGGAGCTGTTTTTT.

This clone occurred a few times. This chain links TRBV6-1 with TRBJ1-2; D uncertain. The germline V gene has CDR1 MNHNS and CDR2 SASEGT. V gave up 8 bases and J gave up 1 base, with 17 bases separating them. CDR3 length: 15 amino acids. CDR3 DNA: TGTGCCAGCCAGACCGGACCGCGAAGTAACTATGGCTACACCTTC. This sequence encodes CASQTGPRSNYGYTF.

The chain joins TRBV16 to TRBJ1-2; TRBD1 matches 9 bases. Losses at the gene ends were 4 bases for V and 8 bases for J; bases not matched to a gene: 11. The CDR3 loop spans 15 amino acids. Germline loops: CDR1 KGHSY, CDR2 FQNENV. The CDR3 sequence: CASSLTGGRSEGYTF. The DNA for the CDR3 is TGTGCCAGCAGCCTTACAGGGGGCCGATCGGAGGGCTACACCTTC.

By share of the sample, this clone is medium-sized (0.01 to 0.1%). This chain links TRBV10-3 with TRBJ2-7, with a possible D match to TRBD1 (6 bases). The CDR3 totals 12 residues. Germline CDR1 ENHRY, CDR2 SYGVKD. Trimming took off 3 bases at V and 4 bases at J, with 7 bases between the two ends. The CDR3 DNA is TGTGCCATCAGTGACAGGGGTTACGAGCAGTACTTC. This sequence encodes CAISDRGYEQYF.

The chain employs TRBV5-6 and TRBJ2-7; 8 positions match TRBD2. The trim removed 1 base at V and 3 bases at J, leaving 6 bases unmatched. Germline V gene lookup returns CDR1 SGHDT and CDR2 YYEEEE. The CDR3 has 15 amino acids. CDR3 in amino acids: CASSLLLAGNYEQYF. DNA of the CDR3: TGTGCCAGCAGCTTGTTATTAGCGGGGAACTACGAGCAGTACTTC.

This clone was seen a few times. The chain employs TRBV6-1 and TRBJ2-7; D may correspond to TRBD1 or TRBD2 (5 bases each). This CDR3 comprises 14 residues. V gave up 5 bases and J gave up 3 bases, with 14 bases separating them. In germline, CDR1 is MNHNS, CDR2 SASEGT. The CDR3 sequence is CASSFRDVDYEQYF. CDR3 nucleotides: TGTGCCAGCAGTTTCCGGGACGTTGACTACGAGCAGTACTTC.

This clone turned up a few times. This rearrangement joins TRBV28 to TRBJ1-6; possible D gene TRBD1, 6 bases. CDR1 MDHEN and CDR2 SYDVKM come from the germline V gene. Between the trimmed V and J ends, which lost 7 bases and 8 bases, there was a span of 18 bases. This CDR3 region has 15 residues. DNA for the CDR3: TGTGCCAGCACCCTTAGAGGGGGTAGTTATTCACCCCTCCACTTT. The encoded protein is CASTLRGGSYSPLHF.

The chain recombines TRBV5-1 with TRBJ2-7, with 10 positions matching TRBD1. CDR1 is SGHRS, CDR2 YFSETQ, per germline. This CDR3 contains 14 residues. Unmatched junction bases numbered 3, after V lost 2 bases and J lost 4 bases. This CDR3 reads CASSFGTGAYEQYF. The DNA of the CDR3 is TGCGCCAGCAGCTTCGGGACAGGGGCATACGAGCAGTACTTC.

V and J are TRBV2 and TRBJ2-5; D remains unclear. This CDR3 has 14 residues. The V gene's germline CDR1 is SNHLY and CDR2 FYNNEI. The germline V and J ends were trimmed by 2 bases and 0 bases, with 7 bases remaining between them. For the CDR3, the DNA is TGTGCCAGCAGTGAAACTACCCACCAAGAGACCCAGTACTTC. The encoded protein is CASSETTHQETQYF.

The sample holds a few counts of this clone. The chain carries TRBV6-1 and TRBJ1-1; D gene ambiguous. The CDR3 contains 12 residues. Looked up from germline, CDR1 is MNHNS and CDR2 is SASEGT. Trimming took 8 bases from V and 5 from J, leaving 12 bases between them. The CDR3 here is CASGLVETEAFF. Here the CDR3 DNA reads TGTGCCAGCGGGCTGGTGGAGACTGAAGCTTTCTTT.

The table lists this clone with many counts. The chain joins TRBV7-9 to TRBJ2-3, with TRBD1 matching over 11 bases. Trimming cost V 5 bases and J 2 bases; bases outside gene matches: 3. The CDR3 is made up of 15 amino acids. Germline CDR1 reads SEHNR; CDR2 reads FQNEAQ (reference sequence). CDR3 in amino acids: CASSRGQGDTDTQYF. CDR3 nucleotides: TGTGCCAGCAGCCGGGGACAGGGGGACACAGATACGCAGTATTTT.

This chain connects TRBV11-3 to TRBJ2-7; 8 positions match TRBD1. With V trimmed by 1 base and J by 7 bases, 9 bases remained unmatched. This CDR3 has 15 amino acids. Germline V lookup: CDR1 SGHNT, CDR2 YENEEA. This CDR3 is CASSLGGQGFEEQYF. CDR3 coding DNA: TGTGCCAGCAGCTTAGGAGGACAGGGATTTGAGGAGCAGTACTTC.

This chain uses TRBV28 with TRBJ1-1; a weak D match, TRBD1 (5 bases). The germline CDR1 and CDR2 sequences are MDHEN and SYDVKM. With 6 bases removed from V and 11 bases from J, the gap between germline ends came to 16 bases. This CDR3 has 12 residues. Here the CDR3 DNA reads TGTGCCAGCAGCCCCCTAGGACACCCGGCTTTCTTT. It specifies CASSPLGHPAFF.

The sample holds many counts of this clone. One end of the junction fails to match germline, which may point to a read error. The CDR3 is CATGESPGGQEHDYGYTF. The CDR3 nucleotides are TGTGCCACCGGTGAGTCCCCAGGGGGGCAGGAACATGACTATGGCTACACCTTC. The chain is built from TRBV24-1 and TRBJ1-2, with 7 bases lining up with TRBD1. Germline CDR1 reads KGHDR; CDR2 reads SFDVKD. This CDR3 spans 18 amino acids.

V is TRBV20-1 and J is TRBJ2-2, with 7 bases aligning to TRBD2. V trimming: 3 bases; J trimming: 4 bases; junction bases outside the gene matches: 8. The germline V gene encodes CDR1 DFQATT and CDR2 SNEGSKA (reference sequence). This CDR3 has 15 residues. The CDR3, as DNA: TGCAGTGCTAGTTCTGGGAGGGGAATCACCGGGGAGCTGTTTTTT. Translating it yields CSASSGRGITGELFF.

V is TRBV12-5 and J is TRBJ2-5; weak D call: TRBD2 (6 bases). The DNA end is more similar to TRBJ2-1, so the J call may be wrong. The CDR3 is made up of 15 amino acids. Germline CDR1 reads LGHNT; CDR2 reads FRNRAP. The CDR3 is CASGLVEGPHNEQFF. In DNA, the CDR3 is TGTGCTAGTGGTTTGGTGGAGGGCCCTCACAATGAGCAGTTCTTC.

V usage is TRBV12-3 or TRBV12-4 and J usage is TRBJ2-5; D not certain. Between the trimmed V and J ends, which lost 8 bases and 2 bases, there was a span of 15 bases. CDR3 size: 14 residues. Here the CDR3 DNA reads TGTGCCAGCTCCCCCTCTCTAGTTCAAGAGACCCAGTACTTC. Translated, it gives CASSPSLVQETQYF.

The V gene is TRBV9, the J gene TRBJ2-2, with 7 bases lining up with TRBD2. From germline, CDR1 is SGDLS and CDR2 YYNGEE. The CDR3 spans 17 residues. J gave up 4 bases and V 4 bases, and 13 bases lay outside the gene matches. Here the CDR3 DNA reads TGTGCCAGCAGCCCCCTGAGGAGGGAGGGCCGCACCGGGGAGCTGTTTTTT. It yields the protein CASSPLRREGRTGELFF.

The chain uses TRBV11-2 and TRBJ2-7; 7 bases agree with TRBD2. The CDR3 covers 17 residues. Germline V CDR1 and CDR2: SGHAT, FQNNGV. V lost 2 bases, J lost 3 bases, and 13 bases stayed unmatched. The CDR3 bases are TGTGCCAGCAGCTTATATCCCCTCTCTAGCGGAAACTACGAGCAGTACTTC. Amino acid sequence: CASSLYPLSSGNYEQYF. Full variable domain (outside the CDR3, taken from reference TRBV11-2 and TRBJ2-7): EAGVAQSPRYKIIEKRQSVAFWCNPISGHATLYWYQQILGQGPKLLIQFQNNGVVDDSQLPKDRFSAERLKGVDSTLKIQPAKLEDSAVYLCASSLYPLSSGNYEQYFGPGTRLTVT.

By share of the sample, this clone is medium-sized (0.01 to 0.1%). The chain has TRBV20-1 and TRBJ2-7; D is uncertain. This CDR3 has 13 amino acids. The V and J ends lost 0 bases and 0 bases respectively, with 6 bases between them. Germline lookup yields CDR1 DFQATT and CDR2 SNEGSKA (reference sequence). The CDR3 region has the DNA TGCAGTGCTAGAGAAGGCTACTCCTACGAGCAGTACTTC. It codes for CSAREGYSYEQYF.

The table lists this clone with a few counts. The V gene is TRBV6-1, the J gene TRBJ1-2; 7 bases are a match to TRBD1. CDR1 is MNHNS, CDR2 SASEGT, per germline. The CDR3 loop spans 15 amino acids. V lost 7 bases, J lost 6 bases, and 14 bases stayed unmatched. DNA of the CDR3: TGTGCCAGCATGGGGAGGAGGGGGCGCGTTGATGGCTACACCTTC. Its translation is CASMGRRGRVDGYTF.

The chain is built from TRBV6-1 and TRBJ2-5; 8 bases align to TRBD2. Germline V gene lookup returns CDR1 MNHNS and CDR2 SASEGT. The CDR3 is 15 amino acids. V trimming: 2 bases; J trimming: 4 bases; junction bases outside the gene matches: 6. The CDR3 is CASSEHSGGPETQYF. The CDR3, as DNA: TGTGCCAGCAGTGAACACTCGGGAGGGCCAGAGACCCAGTACTTC.

The chain recombines TRBV20-1 with TRBJ2-2; TRBD2 agrees at 8 bases. CDR1 DFQATT and CDR2 SNEGSKA come from the germline V gene (reference sequence). This CDR3 is 15 amino acids long. V was pared by 2 bases and J by 4 bases, with 6 bases of the junction left unmatched. CDR3 in DNA: TGCAGTGCTAGACGCAGCGGGAGAGTCACCGGGGAGCTGTTTTTT. Translation: CSARRSGRVTGELFF.